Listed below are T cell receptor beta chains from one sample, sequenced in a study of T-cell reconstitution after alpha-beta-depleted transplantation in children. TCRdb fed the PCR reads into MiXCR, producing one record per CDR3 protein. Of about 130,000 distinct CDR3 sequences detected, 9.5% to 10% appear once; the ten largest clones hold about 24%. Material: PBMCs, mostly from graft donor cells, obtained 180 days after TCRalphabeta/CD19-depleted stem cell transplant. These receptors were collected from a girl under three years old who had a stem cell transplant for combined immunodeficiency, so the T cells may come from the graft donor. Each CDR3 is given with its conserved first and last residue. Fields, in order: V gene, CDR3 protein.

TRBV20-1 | CSARDQRGTYEQYF
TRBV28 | CATPRPESYEQYF
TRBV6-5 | CASSYLGISGTRNEQFF
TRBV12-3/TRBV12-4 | CASSLTGVAQPQHF
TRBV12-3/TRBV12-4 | CASSPRTSGASYNEQFF
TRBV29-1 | CSVCKGGSDTQYF
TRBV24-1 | CATSVSGQVYNEQFF
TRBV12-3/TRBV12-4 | CASSPRQGDYEQYF
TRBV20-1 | CSARGDSHEQYF
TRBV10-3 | CAISDTSGRDTDTQYF
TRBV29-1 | CSVGGDGEGYEQYF
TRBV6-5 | CASSYGLAETYNEQFF
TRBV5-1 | CASSLRGPDTQYF
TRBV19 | CATRNRGSYEQYF
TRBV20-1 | CSARVAGANTGELFF
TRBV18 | CASSPAASTDTQYF
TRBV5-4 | CASSSPTSGNYEQYF
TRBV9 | CASSPRDRGKSNQPQHF
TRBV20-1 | CSARDLGSSQALF
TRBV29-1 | CSVGVSRSYNEQFF
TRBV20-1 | CSARDLTGQGYEQYF
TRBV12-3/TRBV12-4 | CASSISTAQETQYF
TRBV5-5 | CASSPLAQNTDTQYF
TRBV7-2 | CASSLGGRNQPQHF
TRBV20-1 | CSARGRLQGETQYF
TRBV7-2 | CASSSSDWGPYEQYF